This TCR beta chain is drawn from a study of cytomegalovirus exposure and HLA in healthy donors. The PCR was carried out with 60 Vbeta primers and 13 Jbeta primers. Libraries were prepared by immunoSEQ multiplex PCR; TCRdb keeps only in-frame clonotypes and omits some of them. The sample has under 200,000 clones, about four fifths seen once. V gave up 1 base and J gave up 3 bases, with 10 bases separating them. The germline CDR1 and CDR2 sequences are LGHNA and YSLEER. This CDR3 has 16 amino acids. Study-wide results and limits: What TCR beta sequences reportedly achieved was accurate prediction of HLA-A and HLA-B alleles in most subjects. The study labeled fewer than 200 TCR beta chains cytomegalovirus-associated. Productive status was seen about 90% or about 30% of the time for most TCR beta V segments in an earlier analysis. In vitro data verified a few CMV-associated chains as specific for CMV antigens.

Notes on this clone: Antigen specificity is unknown.

Sequenced material: PBMCs. The chain is built from TRBV4-3 and TRBJ1-6; no clear D. This clonotype was obtained from a woman in her forties or fifties in good health and CMV-seropositive. CDR3 loop: CASSQVTGGYNSPLHF. CDR3 DNA: TGCGCCAGCAGCCAAGTAACCGGCGGCTATAATTCACCCCTCCACTTT.